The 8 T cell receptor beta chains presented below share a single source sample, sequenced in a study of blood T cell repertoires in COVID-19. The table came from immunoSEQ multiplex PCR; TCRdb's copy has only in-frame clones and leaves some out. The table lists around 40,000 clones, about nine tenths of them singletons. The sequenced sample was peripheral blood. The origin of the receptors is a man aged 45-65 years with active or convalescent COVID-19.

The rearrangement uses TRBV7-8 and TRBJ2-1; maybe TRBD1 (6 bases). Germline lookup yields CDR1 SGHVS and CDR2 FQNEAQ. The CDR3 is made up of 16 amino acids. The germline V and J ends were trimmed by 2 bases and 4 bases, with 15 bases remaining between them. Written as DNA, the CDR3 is TGTGCCAGCAGCTTAACAGGGATCTTATCGTACAATGAGCAGTTCTTC. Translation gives CASSLTGILSYNEQFF. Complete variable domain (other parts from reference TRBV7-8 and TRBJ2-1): GAGVSQSPRYKVAKRGQDVALRCDPISGHVSLFWYQQALGQGPEFLTYFQNEAQLDKSGLPSDRFFAERPEGSVSTLKIQRTQQEDSAVYLCASSLTGILSYNEQFFGPGTRLTVL.

The CDR3 sequence is CASSFDRAEIYEQFF. The CDR3 region has the DNA TGTGCCAGCAGCTTCGACAGGGCGGAAATCTATGAGCAGTTCTTC. The chain recombines TRBV7-2 with TRBJ2-1; 7 bases agree with TRBD1. The germline gives CDR1 SGHTA, CDR2 FQGNSA. V gave up 3 bases and J gave up 8 bases; unmatched junction bases: 10. The CDR3 is 15 residues long.

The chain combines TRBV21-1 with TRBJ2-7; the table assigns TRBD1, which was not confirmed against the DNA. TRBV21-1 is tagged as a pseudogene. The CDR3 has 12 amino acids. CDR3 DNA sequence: TGTGCCAGCAGCAAAGGGGGCGGCGAGCAGTACGTC. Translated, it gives CASSKGGGEQYV.

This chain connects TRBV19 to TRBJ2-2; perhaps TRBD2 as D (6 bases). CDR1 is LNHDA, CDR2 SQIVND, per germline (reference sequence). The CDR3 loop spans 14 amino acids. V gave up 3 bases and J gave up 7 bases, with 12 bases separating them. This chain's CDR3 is CASSMLGRRGELFF. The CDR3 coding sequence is TGTGCCAGTAGTATGTTAGGGAGGCGCGGGGAGCTGTTTTTT.

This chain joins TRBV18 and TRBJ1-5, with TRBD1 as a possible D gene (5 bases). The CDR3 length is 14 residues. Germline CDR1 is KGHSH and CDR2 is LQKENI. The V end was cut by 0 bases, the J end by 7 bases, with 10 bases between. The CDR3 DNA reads TGTGCCAGCTCACCACCGGGGCAGAAGCAGCCCCAGCATTTT. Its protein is CASSPPGQKQPQHF.

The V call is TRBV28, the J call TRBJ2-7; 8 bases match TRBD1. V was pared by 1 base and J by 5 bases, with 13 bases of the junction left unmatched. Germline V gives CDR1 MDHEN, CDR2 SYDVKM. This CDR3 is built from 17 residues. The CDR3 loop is CASSLSPQATGGNEQYV. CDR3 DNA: TGTGCCAGCAGTTTATCACCTCAAGCTACAGGGGGGAACGAGCAGTACGTC.

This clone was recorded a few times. The CDR3 protein is CASSPDRGQSYYEQYF. CDR3 nucleotides: TGTGCCAGCAGCCCAGACCGCGGACAATCCTACTACGAGCAGTACTTC. The chain joins TRBV3-1 (or the pseudogene TRBV3-2) to TRBJ2-7, with D maybe TRBD1 (5 bases). Trimming stripped 4 bases from V and 3 bases from J, with 19 bases between. In germline, CDR1 is LGHDT, CDR2 YNNKEL (reference sequence). This CDR3 region has 16 residues.

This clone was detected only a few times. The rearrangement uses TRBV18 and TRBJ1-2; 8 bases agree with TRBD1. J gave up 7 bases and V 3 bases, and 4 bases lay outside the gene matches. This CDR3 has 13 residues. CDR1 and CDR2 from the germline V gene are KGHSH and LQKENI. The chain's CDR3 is CASSPDREGGYTF. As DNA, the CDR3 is TGTGCCAGCTCACCGGACAGGGAGGGTGGCTACACCTTC.